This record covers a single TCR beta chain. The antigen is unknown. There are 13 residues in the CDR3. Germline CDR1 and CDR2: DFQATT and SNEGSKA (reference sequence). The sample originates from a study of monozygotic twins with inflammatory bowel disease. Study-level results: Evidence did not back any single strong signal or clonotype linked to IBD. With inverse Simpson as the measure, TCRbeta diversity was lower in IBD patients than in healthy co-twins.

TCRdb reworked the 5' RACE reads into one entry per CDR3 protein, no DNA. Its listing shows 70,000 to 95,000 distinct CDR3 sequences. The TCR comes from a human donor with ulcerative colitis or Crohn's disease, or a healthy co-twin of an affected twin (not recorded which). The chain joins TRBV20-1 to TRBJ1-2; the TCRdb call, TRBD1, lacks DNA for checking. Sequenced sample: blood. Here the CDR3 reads CSAGRGTSYGYTF.